The next 19 T cell receptor beta chains were all read from a single sample in a study of T-cell reconstitution after alpha-beta-depleted transplantation in children. TCRbeta library preparation incorporated unique molecular identifiers. TCRdb re-derived calls from the PCR reads in MiXCR, one entry per CDR3 protein. The sample has roughly 400,000 distinct CDR3 sequences; roughly 20% are singletons. Material: PBMCs from the stem cell graft donor, obtained from the stem cell graft. The receptor set was obtained from a human donor who donated a stem cell graft to a child with acute myeloid leukemia.

V gene TRBV7-8 combines with J gene TRBJ2-5; D unresolved. The length of the CDR3 is 14 residues. Trimming left V 1 base short and J 4 bases short, with 10 bases between. Germline V gives CDR1 SGHVS, CDR2 FQNEAQ. CDR3: CASSLGTSRETQYF. In DNA form, the CDR3 reads TGTGCCAGCAGCTTAGGAACCAGTCGAGAGACCCAGTACTTC.

The V and J genes are TRBV20-1 and TRBJ2-1; D may be TRBD1 (6 bases). CDR3 length: 14 amino acids. V lost 5 bases to trimming and J lost 6 bases, with 17 bases between them. In germline, CDR1 is DFQATT, CDR2 SNEGSKA (reference sequence). The chain's CDR3 is CSASNRARGNEQFF. The CDR3 region has the DNA TGCAGTGCTTCAAACAGGGCCAGGGGCAATGAGCAGTTCTTC.

This clonotype was observed at least ten times. The CDR3, as DNA: TGCAGCGTAGCCCCCAGTGGGGCCAACGTCCTGACTTTC. It translates to CSVAPSGANVLTF. The chain carries TRBV29-1 and TRBJ2-6; D is undetermined. CDR1 SQVTM and CDR2 ANQGSEA come from the germline V gene. The V end lost 6 bases, the J end lost 3 bases, and 9 bases lay between the germline ends. This CDR3 is built from 13 residues. Looking up the rest from reference TRBV29-1 and TRBJ2-6 gives the full variable domain: SAVISQKPSRDICQRGTSLTIQCQVDSQVTMMFWYRQQPGQSLTLIATANQGSEATYESGFVIDKFPISRPNLTFSTLTVSNMSPEDSSIYLCSVAPSGANVLTFGAGSRLTVL.

The J gene is TRBJ2-7, the V gene TRBV5-8, with 7 bases matching TRBD1. Germline V gene lookup returns CDR1 SGHTS and CDR2 YDEGEE. The CDR3 contains 15 residues. V trimming: 4 bases; J trimming: 0 bases; junction bases outside the gene matches: 7. For the CDR3, the DNA is TGTGCCAGCAGCACGACAGGGAAATTCTCCTACGAGCAGTACTTC. It specifies CASSTTGKFSYEQYF. Using reference TRBV5-8 and TRBJ2-7 for the parts outside the CDR3, the full variable domain is EAGVTQSPTHLIKTRGQQATLRCSPISGHTSVYWYQQALGLGLQFLLWYDEGEERNRGNFPPRFSGRQFPNYSSELNVNALELEDSALYLCASSTTGKFSYEQYFGPGTRLTVT.

The chain couples TRBV20-1 to TRBJ1-2; unclear D gene. This CDR3 is 12 amino acids long. Germline V gives CDR1 DFQATT, CDR2 SNEGSKA (reference sequence). Between the trimmed V and J ends, which lost 5 bases and 3 bases, there was a span of 10 bases. The CDR3 here is CSARGNYYGYTF. CDR3 nucleotide sequence: TGCAGTGCTCGGGGAAATTACTATGGCTACACCTTC.

Many counts were recorded for this clonotype. V gene TRBV20-1 combines with J gene TRBJ2-1, with TRBD2 matching 8 bases. The CDR3 is 16 residues long. Germline trimming cut 4 bases from V and 6 bases from J; bases unmatched to any gene: 14. CDR1 DFQATT and CDR2 SNEGSKA come from the germline V gene (reference sequence). CDR3: CSATHNSGKSSNEQFF. The CDR3 DNA reads TGCAGTGCTACCCACAATAGCGGGAAGTCATCCAATGAGCAGTTCTTC.

This clonotype has just a few counts. The chain uses TRBV12-3 or TRBV12-4 and TRBJ2-7; 11 bases fit TRBD2. The length of the CDR3 is 12 residues. V was pared by 8 bases and J by 12 bases, with 9 bases of the junction left unmatched. The CDR3 here is CASGTSGGPAYF. The CDR3 coding sequence is TGTGCCAGCGGGACTAGCGGAGGTCCTGCGTACTTC.

This clonotype was seen ten or more times. J is TRBJ1-1 and V is TRBV20-1, with D hard to call. The CDR3 covers 13 residues. Trimming removed 6 bases from V and 4 bases from J, with 15 bases in between. The germline CDR1 and CDR2 sequences are DFQATT and SNEGSKA (reference sequence). CDR3 region: CSAAKGVITEAFF. The DNA of the CDR3 is TGCAGTGCGGCCAAGGGTGTCATCACTGAAGCTTTCTTT.

This clonotype was recorded many times. This chain joins TRBV25-1 and TRBJ2-7, with D possibly matching TRBD2 (5 bases). Germline loops: CDR1 MGHDK, CDR2 SYGVNS. The length of the CDR3 is 12 residues. Trimming pared 4 bases from V and 1 base from J, leaving 5 bases between. The CDR3 region has the DNA TGTGCCAGCAGTGGACTATCCTACGAGCAGTACTTC. Translated, it gives CASSGLSYEQYF.

The chain is built from TRBV28 and TRBJ2-1; a possible D gene is TRBD1 (6 bases). V was cut by 6 bases and J by 3 bases, with 12 bases left in between. Germline V gives CDR1 MDHEN, CDR2 SYDVKM. The CDR3 covers 14 residues. The CDR3 DNA follows: TGTGCCAGCAGGGCGACAGGAGTCTACAATGAGCAGTTCTTC. This sequence encodes CASRATGVYNEQFF.

The chain joins TRBV5-1 to TRBJ2-7; D is unclear. This CDR3 region has 13 residues. Germline V gene lookup returns CDR1 SGHRS and CDR2 YFSETQ. Trimming left V 5 bases short and J 0 bases short, with 9 bases between. Here the CDR3 DNA reads TGCGCCAGCAGGAAGCAGTCCTCCTACGAGCAGTACTTC. It translates to CASRKQSSYEQYF.

The sample holds a few counts of this clonotype. This chain links TRBV4-3 with TRBJ2-1; TRBD2 is a possible D gene (5 bases). The CDR3 contains 17 residues. Germline CDR1 reads LGHNA; CDR2 reads YSLEER. Trimming took off 1 base at V and 4 bases at J, with 17 bases between the two ends. This CDR3 is CASSQGLQRNPYNEQFF. CDR3 sequence (DNA): TGCGCCAGCAGCCAAGGCCTCCAGCGGAACCCTTACAATGAGCAGTTCTTC.

This clonotype was detected ten times or more. The chain couples TRBV19 to TRBJ2-1; D gene uncertain. The CDR3 extends over 14 amino acids. Germline assignment: CDR1 LNHDA and CDR2 SQIVND (reference sequence). V was trimmed by 1 base and J by 5 bases, leaving 9 bases between them. The CDR3 loop reads CASSIAGTDNEQFF. CDR3 coding DNA: TGTGCCAGTAGTATAGCCGGTACCGACAATGAGCAGTTCTTC.

This chain connects TRBV20-1 to TRBJ2-1; TRBD2 aligns across 10 bases. V was clipped by 5 bases and J by 7 bases; unmatched bases: 5. Germline CDR1 is DFQATT and CDR2 is SNEGSKA (reference sequence). The CDR3 contains 13 residues. Here the CDR3 DNA reads TGCAGTGCTTTAGCGGGAGGTTCGAATGAGCAGTTCTTC. Its translation: CSALAGGSNEQFF.

This clonotype was observed at least ten times. V is TRBV29-1 and J is TRBJ2-7; D could derive from TRBD1 or TRBD2 (5 bases each). This CDR3 is 13 amino acids long. Trimming cost V 7 bases and J 3 bases, with 16 bases left between them. CDR1 SQVTM and CDR2 ANQGSEA come from the germline V gene. CDR3 amino acids: CSAGQGDFYEQYF. CDR3 nucleotides: TGCAGCGCTGGCCAGGGAGACTTCTACGAGCAGTACTTC.

This clonotype showed up many times. The V gene is TRBV25-1, the J gene TRBJ2-2; unclear D gene. The CDR3 is made up of 13 amino acids. V gave up 1 base and J gave up 2 bases, with 2 bases separating them. The germline gives CDR1 MGHDK, CDR2 SYGVNS. The CDR3 here is CASSESNTGELFF. In DNA, the CDR3 is TGTGCCAGCAGTGAATCAAACACCGGGGAGCTGTTTTTT.

This chain links TRBV7-3 with TRBJ2-1; possibly TRBD1 or TRBD2 for D (7 bases each). The germline V gene has CDR1 SGHTA and CDR2 FQGTGA. Trimming took 8 bases from V and 4 from J, leaving 15 bases between them. The CDR3 contains 14 residues. CDR3 coding DNA: TGTGCCAGCTCAGGGGGGGCCACGTACAATGAGCAGTTCTTC. Translation gives CASSGGATYNEQFF.

The chain links TRBV15 to TRBJ2-7; 7 nucleotides align to TRBD2. V lost 3 bases to trimming and J lost 3 bases; unmatched junction nucleotides: 8. The CDR3 runs to 15 residues. Germline CDR1 and CDR2: LNHNV and YYDKDF (reference sequence). The DNA for the CDR3 is TGTGCCACCAGCAGGGGAGGGAGACAGTACTACGAGCAGTACTTC. This codes for CATSRGGRQYYEQYF.

This sequence joins TRBV28 and TRBJ2-6; 9 bases line up with TRBD2. CDR1 and CDR2 (germline): MDHEN, SYDVKM. CDR3 size: 17 residues. Losses at the gene ends were 4 bases for V and 3 bases for J; bases not matched to a gene: 7. This CDR3 is CASSSAAGGFGANVLTF. As DNA, the CDR3 is TGTGCCAGCAGTTCCGCGGCGGGAGGGTTTGGGGCCAACGTCCTGACTTTC.